This TCR beta chain originates from a study of breast tumors, draining lymph nodes, adjacent tissues. Overall study findings and caveats: The lymph node origin of tumor T cells was framed as consistent with a hypothesis, not demonstrated. Most tumor T cells seemingly derive from lymph node, then expand in tumor. Compared with lymph nodes, tumors were less diverse; compared with nontumor tissue, more.

There are many counts of this clonotype. No antigen is known for it. From the multiplex PCR reads, TCRdb called clonotypes with MiXCR, one entry per CDR3 protein. The table includes 150,000 to 200,000 distinct CDR3 sequences, approximately 30% detected once. Samples came from axillary lymph nodes draining the breast cancer. V gave up 6 bases and J gave up 7 bases, with 12 bases separating them. The CDR3 spans 13 residues. The chain couples TRBV12-3 or TRBV12-4 to TRBJ1-4, with D uncertain. The sequenced sample consisted of axillary lymph node tissue. The sequence was collected from a female donor with breast cancer. Some clones in this sample may be carry-over from other donors' samples. Here the CDR3 reads CASRPSSGEKLFF. The CDR3 region has the DNA TGTGCCAGCAGACCTAGCAGTGGTGAAAAACTGTTTTTT.